Below are 6 T cell receptor beta chains sequenced from a single sample in a study of blood T cell repertoires in COVID-19. Sequencing used immunoSEQ multiplex PCR; TCRdb keeps in-frame clones, though not all of them. The sample carries hundreds of thousands of clones, around 86% recorded once. The sample taken for sequencing was peripheral blood. The receptors derive from a woman in her 30s with active or convalescent COVID-19.

The CDR3 bases are TGTGCCAGCAGCCAAGCAACGGGAGTGTTCAATGAGCAGTTCTTC. It specifies CASSQATGVFNEQFF. The chain carries TRBV14 and TRBJ2-1; a possible D gene is TRBD2 (6 bases). V shed 1 base and J shed 6 bases, with 13 bases lying between them. Germline CDR1 is SGHDN and CDR2 is FVKESK. This CDR3 spans 15 amino acids.

The CDR3 nucleotides read TGCGCCAGCAGCCAGTATAGAACAGGGGGCTCTAATGAAAAACTGTTTTTT. Translating gives CASSQYRTGGSNEKLFF. The gene calls are TRBV4-1 and TRBJ1-4; 9 positions match TRBD1. The germline CDR1 and CDR2 sequences are MGHRA and YSYEKL. V shed 3 bases, J shed 3 bases, and the junction held 8 bases outside the gene matches. This CDR3 region has 17 residues.

Here the CDR3 DNA reads TGTGCCAGCTCACCAACAGGGGGCCATGAGCAGTTCTTC. It yields the protein CASSPTGGHEQFF. The rearrangement joins TRBV18 to TRBJ2-1, with TRBD1 identical over 9 bases. Germline V gene sequence: CDR1 KGHSH, CDR2 LQKENI. The V and J ends lost 2 bases and 8 bases, in that order; junction bases with no gene match: 1. This CDR3 spans 13 amino acids.

The J gene is TRBJ2-7, the V gene TRBV5-8; TRBD2 aligns across 14 bases. Trimming took 5 bases from V and 3 from J; bases not matched to a gene: 7. The CDR3 loop spans 16 amino acids. Germline values: CDR1 SGHTS, CDR2 YDEGEE. CDR3 sequence (DNA): TGTGCCAGCAGACCTGGGACTAGCGGGGGAAGCTACGAGCAGTACTTC. Protein product: CASRPGTSGGSYEQYF.

The chain links TRBV6-5 to TRBJ1-1; a weak D match, TRBD1 (5 bases). V dropped 6 bases and J dropped 5 bases, with 19 bases sitting between them. The CDR3 runs to 15 residues. Germline V gene lookup returns CDR1 MNHEY and CDR2 SVGAGI. CDR3 sequence (DNA): TGTGCCAGCAGCCCCCATGCAGGGCAGATGACTGAAGCTTTCTTT. Translated, it gives CASSPHAGQMTEAFF.

The chain recombines TRBV14 with TRBJ1-2, with D unresolved. The germline V gene encodes CDR1 SGHDN and CDR2 FVKESK. Trimming took off 0 bases at V and 7 bases at J, with 9 bases between the two ends. This CDR3 region has 13 residues. CDR3 region: CASSQDGLSGYTF. The CDR3 DNA reads TGTGCCAGCAGCCAAGATGGGCTGTCTGGCTACACCTTC.